This T cell receptor beta chain was retrieved from a study of T cell repertoires in cytomegalovirus infection. Study as a whole: The public TCR beta signatures pointed to both CMV infection and matching HLA type.

This clonotype was observed at least ten times. What it recognizes is unknown. Study-level findings and limits: Summed frequency of shared TCR beta families picked out CMV carriers who also had the relevant HLA. Ex vivo, HLA-C-restricted CMV-specific TCR beta clonotypes prevailed over the rest of the response.

Germline V gives CDR1 SGHTA, CDR2 FQGNSA. This CDR3 is 20 amino acids long. Trimming removed 3 bases from V and 3 bases from J; junction bases left unmatched: 11. MiXCR was run by TCRdb on the reads, yielding one entry per CDR3 protein. The table lists about 260,000 distinct CDR3 sequences, roughly an eighth of them singletons. Source material: PBMCs. The sequence came from a human donor in good health (CMV status not recorded). Some clones in this sample may be carry-over from other donors' samples. The rearrangement joins TRBV7-2 to TRBJ2-1; 16 nucleotides line up with TRBD2. CDR3 region: CASSFPGLAGGRVIYNEQFF. CDR3 in DNA: TGTGCCAGCAGCTTCCCGGGACTAGCGGGGGGGCGTGTTATCTACAATGAGCAGTTCTTC.